These 26 T cell receptor beta chains share one sample of origin, sequenced in a study of PD-1 blockade in classical Hodgkin lymphoma. Autologous stem cell transplantation was followed by relapse in every patient, and brentuximab vedotin exposure varied. Generated by immunoSEQ multiplex PCR, the TCRdb table keeps only in-frame clones and is missing some. The profile shows around 40,000 clones, roughly 73% of them singletons. The input for sequencing was peripheral blood mononuclear cells (PBMCs), taken at baseline. These receptor sequences come from a human donor with classical Hodgkin lymphoma.

This rearrangement joins TRBV5-1 to TRBJ1-4; D not resolved. Trimming left V 3 bases short and J 4 bases short, with 13 bases between. In germline, CDR1 is SGHRS, CDR2 YFSETQ. The CDR3 extends over 15 amino acids. CDR3 in amino acids: CASSSRGGNNEKLFF. The CDR3, as DNA: TGCGCCAGCAGCTCGCGGGGAGGGAATAATGAAAAACTGTTTTTT.

This clone was seen just once. The J gene is TRBJ2-3, the V gene TRBV7-3, with TRBD1 matching over 8 bases. Unmatched junction bases numbered 8, after V lost 0 bases and J lost 0 bases. The germline V gene encodes CDR1 SGHTA and CDR2 FQGTGA. This CDR3 comprises 18 residues. The CDR3 loop reads CASSLTGQGSRSTDTQYF. The DNA of the CDR3 is TGTGCCAGCAGCTTAACCGGACAGGGTTCGAGGAGCACAGATACGCAGTATTTT.

This clone was observed a handful of times. V usage is TRBV2 and J usage is TRBJ1-1; 7 bases are a match to TRBD1. Germline CDR1 and CDR2: SNHLY and FYNNEI. The CDR3 contains 13 residues. V was clipped by 1 base and J by 6 bases; unmatched bases: 2. The CDR3 reads CASSEEQGAEAFF. CDR3 DNA sequence: TGTGCCAGCAGTGAAGAGCAGGGGGCTGAAGCTTTCTTT.

This sequence joins TRBV6-6 and TRBJ1-1, with a weak D call TRBD1 (6 bases). Trimming pared 5 bases from V and 0 bases from J, leaving 10 bases between. CDR1 is MNHNY and CDR2 is SVGAGI in the germline V gene (reference sequence). This CDR3 spans 14 amino acids. The CDR3: CASSPDRLNTEAFF. Here the CDR3 DNA reads TGTGCCAGCAGTCCCGACAGGTTGAACACTGAAGCTTTCTTT.

CDR3 coding DNA: TGTGCCAGCAGCCCTTACTCTGGGGCCAACGTCCTGACTTTC. Its protein product is CASSPYSGANVLTF. The J gene is TRBJ2-6, the V gene TRBV9; D not certain. Trimming removed 4 bases from V and 0 bases from J, with 5 bases in between. Germline V gene lookup returns CDR1 SGDLS and CDR2 YYNGEE. The CDR3 has 14 amino acids. Full variable domain (missing parts from reference TRBV9 and TRBJ2-6): DSGVTQTPKHLITATGQRVTLRCSPRSGDLSVYWYQQSLDQGLQFLIQYYNGEERAKGNILERFSAQQFPDLHSELNLSSLELGDSALYFCASSPYSGANVLTFGAGSRLTVL.

The chain uses TRBV5-1 and TRBJ2-1, with TRBD2 matching over 9 bases. The V segment lost 0 bases and the J segment 1 base; nucleotides outside the gene matches: 5. CDR3 length equals 17 residues. CDR1 SGHRS and CDR2 YFSETQ come from the germline V gene. The CDR3 loop reads CASSLAVAGVSYNEQFF. In nucleotides, the CDR3 is TGCGCCAGCAGCTTGGCGGTAGCGGGGGTTTCCTACAATGAGCAGTTCTTC.

CDR3 in DNA: TGTGCCAGCAGCCGGCTGACAGGGGCCGTCTCTGGGGCCAACGTCCTGACTTTC. Encoded protein: CASSRLTGAVSGANVLTF. This chain joins TRBV14 and TRBJ2-6; 8 bases align to TRBD1. This CDR3 contains 18 residues. J was trimmed by 0 bases and V by 4 bases; bases with no gene match: 8. Germline CDR1 and CDR2: SGHDN and FVKESK.

This clone turned up a few times. The chain carries TRBV29-1 and TRBJ2-2, with D maybe TRBD2 (7 bases). CDR1 and CDR2 from the germline V gene are SQVTM and ANQGSEA. CDR3 size: 16 residues. The ends were cut back, 1 base at V and 3 bases at J, with 15 bases in the middle. CDR3 sequence: CSVEVRGAPHTGELFF. The CDR3 nucleotides read TGCAGCGTTGAAGTTCGGGGGGCGCCCCACACCGGGGAGCTGTTTTTT.

The chain recombines TRBV5-1 with TRBJ2-5, with 12 nucleotides matching TRBD2. CDR3 size: 18 residues. CDR1 and CDR2 (germline): SGHRS, YFSETQ. Trimming took 4 bases from V and 2 from J; bases not matched to a gene: 12. For the CDR3, the DNA is TGCGCCAGCAGCCTGGACCTAGCGGGGGGGCCTGGTCAAGAGACCCAGTACTTC. Protein product: CASSLDLAGGPGQETQYF.

This chain links TRBV7-6 with TRBJ2-3, with 15 positions matching TRBD2. V trimming: 3 bases; J trimming: 5 bases; junction bases outside the gene matches: 12. Germline CDR1 SGHVS, CDR2 FNYEAQ. CDR3 length equals 19 residues. The CDR3 DNA follows: TGTGCCAGCAGCTTGGACACCGGGACTAGCGGGGGGTCAGGAGATACGCAGTATTTT. Encoded protein: CASSLDTGTSGGSGDTQYF.

This chain links TRBV4-2 with TRBJ1-1, with D uncertain. The CDR3 is 13 amino acids. V was trimmed by 1 base and J by 1 base, leaving 4 bases between them. Per the germline V gene, CDR1 is LGHNA and CDR2 is YNFKEQ. The CDR3: CASSQVTNTEAFF. The CDR3 bases are TGTGCCAGCAGCCAAGTGACGAACACTGAAGCTTTCTTT.

Written as DNA, the CDR3 is TGTGCCAGCAGCGTAGGCCCAGGGCTCGCTAGCGGGGGAATGGCTGAGCAGTTCTTC. Its translation: CASSVGPGLASGGMAEQFF. The chain is built from TRBV9 and TRBJ2-1, with 10 bases matching TRBD2. CDR1 is SGDLS and CDR2 is YYNGEE in the germline V gene. V gave up 0 bases and J gave up 9 bases; unmatched junction bases: 18. There are 19 residues in the CDR3.

This clone rates as medium-sized. The rearrangement links TRBV6-6 to TRBJ1-2; D unclear. The CDR3 runs to 15 residues. V dropped 5 bases and J dropped 1 base, with 14 bases sitting between them. The germline CDR1 and CDR2 sequences are MNHNY and SVGAGI (reference sequence). The chain's CDR3 is CASSPTVTFNYGYTF. The CDR3 DNA follows: TGTGCCAGCAGTCCTACCGTTACCTTTAACTATGGCTACACCTTC.

This chain links TRBV5-1 with TRBJ2-5; D uncertain. CDR1 and CDR2 (germline): SGHRS, YFSETQ. The CDR3 is 14 amino acids. Trimming removed 4 bases at V and 0 bases at J, with 10 bases between. The CDR3 nucleotides are TGCGCCAGCAGCAAGGGATACAACCAAGAGACCCAGTACTTC. Amino acid sequence: CASSKGYNQETQYF.

The CDR3 protein is CASSLVSVEAFF. The CDR3 coding sequence is TGTGCCAGCAGCTTAGTTTCAGTCGAAGCTTTCTTT. The V call is TRBV7-2, the J call TRBJ1-1; D unresolved. CDR1 and CDR2 (germline): SGHTA, FQGNSA. V was trimmed by 1 base and J by 8 bases, leaving 8 bases between them. The CDR3 consists of 12 residues.

This clone has more than one count but fewer than ten. The CDR3 bases are TGCAGCGCCGCCACCCTCGGACAGGGTGGGACCTACGAGCAGTACTTC. It specifies CSAATLGQGGTYEQYF. V and J are TRBV29-1 and TRBJ2-7, with TRBD1 matching 8 bases. Germline V CDR1 and CDR2: SQVTM, ANQGSEA. V gave up 7 bases and J gave up 2 bases; unmatched junction bases: 16. The CDR3 length is 16 residues.

The V gene is TRBV5-1, the J gene TRBJ2-5; 7 positions match TRBD1. The germline V gene has CDR1 SGHRS and CDR2 YFSETQ. The CDR3 contains 13 residues. The ends lost 3 bases at V and 9 bases at J; junction bases unmatched: 8. As DNA, the CDR3 is TGCGCCAGCAGCTCCCGACAGGGTAGGGCCCAGTACTTC. The encoded protein is CASSSRQGRAQYF.

This clone has only a few counts. The chain couples TRBV2 to TRBJ1-5; D call uncertain. V lost 8 bases and J 2 bases, leaving 13 bases between the germline ends. The CDR3 consists of 14 residues. Germline V CDR1 and CDR2: SNHLY, FYNNEI. CDR3 region: CASGPPEGNQPQHF. The CDR3 DNA sequence: TGTGCCAGCGGCCCCCCGGAGGGCAATCAGCCCCAGCATTTT.

The chain combines TRBV5-1 with TRBJ2-5; D remains ambiguous. In germline, CDR1 is SGHRS, CDR2 YFSETQ. This CDR3 has 14 amino acids. V lost 3 bases, J lost 5 bases, and 14 bases lay in between. The CDR3 DNA is TGCGCCAGCAGCTCCGTACTTACCGGTGAGACCCAGTACTTC. Translation gives CASSSVLTGETQYF. The whole variable domain, filled in from reference TRBV5-1 and TRBJ2-5, reads KAGVTQTPRYLIKTRGQQVTLSCSPISGHRSVSWYQQTPGQGLQFLFEYFSETQRNKGNFPGRFSGRQFSNSRSEMNVSTLELGDSALYLCASSSVLTGETQYFGPGTRLLVL.

The chain joins TRBV16 to TRBJ2-7; D tentatively reads TRBD1 or TRBD2 (5 bases each). This CDR3 is 15 amino acids long. The V gene lost 4 bases and the J gene lost 2 bases, with 15 bases spanning the gap. Germline V lookup: CDR1 KGHSY, CDR2 FQNENV. The CDR3 DNA is TGTGCCAGCAGCCGACCAGCAACGGGACCCTACGAGCAGTACTTC. As protein: CASSRPATGPYEQYF.

The chain is built from TRBV2 and TRBJ2-1; TRBD2 matches at 10 bases. Germline trimming cut 6 bases from V and 7 bases from J; bases unmatched to any gene: 9. In germline, CDR1 is SNHLY, CDR2 FYNNEI. This CDR3 region has 15 residues. CDR3 amino acids: CASRETSGSWNEQFF. The CDR3, as DNA: TGTGCCAGCAGGGAGACTAGCGGGTCTTGGAATGAGCAGTTCTTC.

This clone was picked up a small number of times. V usage is TRBV12-5 and J usage is TRBJ1-1; D is unresolved. Germline CDR1 is LGHNT and CDR2 is FRNRAP. V lost 8 bases, J lost 0 bases, and 7 bases lay in between. There are 12 residues in the CDR3. The CDR3 is CASSGVNTEAFF. In DNA form, the CDR3 reads TGTGCTAGTTCCGGTGTGAACACTGAAGCTTTCTTT.

The chain has TRBV19 and TRBJ1-1; tentatively, D is TRBD1 (5 bases). The CDR3 sequence is 13 residues long. Looked up from germline, CDR1 is LNHDA and CDR2 is SQIVND (reference sequence). V shed 7 bases and J shed 5 bases, with 14 bases lying between them. CDR3 DNA sequence: TGTGCCAGTACTCCCCTGGGGGGAACTGAAGCTTTCTTT. As protein: CASTPLGGTEAFF.

The chain employs TRBV11-3 and TRBJ1-1; D gene unclear. This CDR3 has 13 residues. Germline values: CDR1 SGHNT, CDR2 YENEEA. V was shortened by 0 bases and J by 2 bases, with 4 bases between the two germline ends. The CDR3 bases are TGTGCCAGCAGCTTAGAGAGTAACACTGAAGCTTTCTTT. This gives the protein CASSLESNTEAFF.

V usage is TRBV10-3 and J usage is TRBJ2-3, with 10 nucleotides matching TRBD2. V trimming: 2 bases; J trimming: 0 bases; junction bases outside the gene matches: 11. The CDR3 length is 19 residues. The germline V gene encodes CDR1 ENHRY and CDR2 SYGVKD. The CDR3 protein is CAISEPKRGGRSSTDTQYF. CDR3 sequence (DNA): TGTGCCATCAGTGAGCCCAAGCGGGGGGGCCGTTCGAGCACAGATACGCAGTATTTT.

This clone was seen only a few times. This chain joins TRBV15 and TRBJ1-3, with D uncertain. Trimming stripped 0 bases from V and 0 bases from J, with 6 bases between. CDR1 is LNHNV and CDR2 is YYDKDF in the germline V gene (reference sequence). The CDR3 spans 15 residues. DNA of the CDR3: TGTGCCACCAGCAGAGAACGGTTCTCTGGAAACACCATATATTTT. The encoded protein is CATSRERFSGNTIYF.